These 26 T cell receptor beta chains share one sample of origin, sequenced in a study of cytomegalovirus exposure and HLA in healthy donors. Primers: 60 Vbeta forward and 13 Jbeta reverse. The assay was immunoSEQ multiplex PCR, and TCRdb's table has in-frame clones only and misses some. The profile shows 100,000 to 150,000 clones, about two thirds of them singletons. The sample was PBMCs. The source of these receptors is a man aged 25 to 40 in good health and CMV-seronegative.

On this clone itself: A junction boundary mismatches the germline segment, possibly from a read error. In nucleotides, the CDR3 is TGTGTCAGCAGCGTAGATGCGGACTCCTACGAGCAGTACTTC. Its protein is CVSSVDADSYEQYF. The chain employs TRBV9 and TRBJ2-7; D remains unclear. CDR3 length: 14 residues. Per germline, CDR1 SGDLS and CDR2 YYNGEE. The full variable domain, completed using reference TRBV9 and TRBJ2-7, is DSGVTQTPKHLITATGQRVTLRCSPRSGDLSVYWYQQSLDQGLQFLIQYYNGEERAKGNILERFSAQQFPDLHSELNLSSLELGDSALYFCVSSVDADSYEQYFGPGTRLTVT.

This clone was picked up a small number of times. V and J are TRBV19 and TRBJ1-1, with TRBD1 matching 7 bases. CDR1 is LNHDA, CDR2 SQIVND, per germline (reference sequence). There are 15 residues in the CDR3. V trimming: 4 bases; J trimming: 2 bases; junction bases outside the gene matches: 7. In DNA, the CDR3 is TGTGCCAGTAGTAAAACTGGACAGGCCAACACTGAAGCTTTCTTT. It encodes CASSKTGQANTEAFF.

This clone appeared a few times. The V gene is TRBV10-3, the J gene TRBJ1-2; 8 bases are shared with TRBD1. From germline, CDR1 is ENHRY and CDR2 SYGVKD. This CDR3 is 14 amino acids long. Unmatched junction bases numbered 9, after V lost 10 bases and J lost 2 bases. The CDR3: CATRDRGDNYGYTF. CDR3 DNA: TGTGCCACCCGAGACAGGGGCGACAACTATGGCTACACCTTC.

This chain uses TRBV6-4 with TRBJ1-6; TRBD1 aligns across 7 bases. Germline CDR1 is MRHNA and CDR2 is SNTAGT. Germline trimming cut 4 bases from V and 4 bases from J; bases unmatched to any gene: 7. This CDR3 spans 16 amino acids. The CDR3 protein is CASSATGELYNSPLHF. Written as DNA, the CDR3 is TGTGCCAGCAGTGCTACAGGGGAGCTGTATAATTCACCCCTCCACTTT.

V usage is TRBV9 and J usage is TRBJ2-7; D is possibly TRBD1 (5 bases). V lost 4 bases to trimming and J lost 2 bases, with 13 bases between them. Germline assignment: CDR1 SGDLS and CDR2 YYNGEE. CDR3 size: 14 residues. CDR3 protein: CASSRDRGTYEQYF. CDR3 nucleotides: TGTGCCAGCAGCCGCGACAGAGGAACCTACGAGCAGTACTTC. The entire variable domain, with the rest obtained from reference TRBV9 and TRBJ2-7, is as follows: DSGVTQTPKHLITATGQRVTLRCSPRSGDLSVYWYQQSLDQGLQFLIQYYNGEERAKGNILERFSAQQFPDLHSELNLSSLELGDSALYFCASSRDRGTYEQYFGPGTRLTVT.

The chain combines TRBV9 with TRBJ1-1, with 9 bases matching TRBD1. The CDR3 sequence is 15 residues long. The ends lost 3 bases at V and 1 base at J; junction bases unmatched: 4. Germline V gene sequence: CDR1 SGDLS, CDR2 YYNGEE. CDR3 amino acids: CASSETTGGNTEAFF. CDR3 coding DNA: TGTGCCAGCAGCGAGACGACAGGGGGGAACACTGAAGCTTTCTTT.

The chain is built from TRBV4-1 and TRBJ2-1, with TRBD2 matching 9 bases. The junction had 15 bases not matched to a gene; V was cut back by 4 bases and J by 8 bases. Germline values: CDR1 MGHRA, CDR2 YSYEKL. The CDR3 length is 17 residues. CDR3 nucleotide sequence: TGCGCCAGCAGCCGAGGGGGCCTAGCGGGGTTGGGCGATGAGCAGTTCTTC. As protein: CASSRGGLAGLGDEQFF.

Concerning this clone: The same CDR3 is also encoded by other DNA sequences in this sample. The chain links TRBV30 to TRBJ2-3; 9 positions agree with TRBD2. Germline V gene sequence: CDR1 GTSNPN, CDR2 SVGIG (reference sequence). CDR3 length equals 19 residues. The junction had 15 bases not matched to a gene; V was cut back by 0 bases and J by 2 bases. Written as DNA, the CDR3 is TGTGCCTGGAGTGTAGGGCAAGCAAAGACTAGCGGCTTCACAGATACGCAGTATTTT. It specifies CAWSVGQAKTSGFTDTQYF.

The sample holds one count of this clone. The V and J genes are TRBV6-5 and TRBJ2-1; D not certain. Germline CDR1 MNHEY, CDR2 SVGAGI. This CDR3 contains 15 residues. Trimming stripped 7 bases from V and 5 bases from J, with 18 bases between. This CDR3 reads CASKRRISRNNEQFF. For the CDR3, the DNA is TGTGCCAGCAAGAGGCGCATTTCAAGAAACAATGAGCAGTTCTTC.

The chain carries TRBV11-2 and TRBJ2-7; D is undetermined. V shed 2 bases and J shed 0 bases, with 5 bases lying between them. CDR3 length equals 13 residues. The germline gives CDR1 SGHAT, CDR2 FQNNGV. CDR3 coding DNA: TGTGCCAGCAGCTTACAGGACTCCTACGAGCAGTACTTC. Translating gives CASSLQDSYEQYF.

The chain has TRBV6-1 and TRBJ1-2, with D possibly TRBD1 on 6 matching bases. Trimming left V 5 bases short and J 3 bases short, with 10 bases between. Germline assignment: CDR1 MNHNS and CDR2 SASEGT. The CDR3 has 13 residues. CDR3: CASSIRQDYGYTF. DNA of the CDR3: TGTGCCAGCAGTATAAGACAGGACTATGGCTACACCTTC.

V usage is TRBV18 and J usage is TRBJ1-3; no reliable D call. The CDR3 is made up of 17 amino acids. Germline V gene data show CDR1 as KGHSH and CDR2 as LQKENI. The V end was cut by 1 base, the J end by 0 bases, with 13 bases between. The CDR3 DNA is TGTGCCAGCTCACCACGGGCGCTGGCTACCTCTGGAAACACCATATATTTT. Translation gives CASSPRALATSGNTIYF.

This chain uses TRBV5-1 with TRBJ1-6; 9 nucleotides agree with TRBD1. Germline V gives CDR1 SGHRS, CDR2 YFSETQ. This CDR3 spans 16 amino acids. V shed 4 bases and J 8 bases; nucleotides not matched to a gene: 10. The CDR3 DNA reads TGCGCCAGCAGCACAGGGACAGGGAATGTTCATTCACCCCTCCACTTT. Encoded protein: CASSTGTGNVHSPLHF. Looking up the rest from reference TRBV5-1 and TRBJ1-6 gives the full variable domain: KAGVTQTPRYLIKTRGQQVTLSCSPISGHRSVSWYQQTPGQGLQFLFEYFSETQRNKGNFPGRFSGRQFSNSRSEMNVSTLELGDSALYLCASSTGTGNVHSPLHFGNGTRLTVT.

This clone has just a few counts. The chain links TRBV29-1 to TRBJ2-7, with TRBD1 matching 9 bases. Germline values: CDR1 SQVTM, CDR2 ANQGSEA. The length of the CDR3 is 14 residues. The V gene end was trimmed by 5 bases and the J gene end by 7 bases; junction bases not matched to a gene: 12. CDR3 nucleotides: TGCAGCGTTTGGCCGGGACAGGGTATTTGGGAGCAGTACTTC. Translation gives CSVWPGQGIWEQYF.

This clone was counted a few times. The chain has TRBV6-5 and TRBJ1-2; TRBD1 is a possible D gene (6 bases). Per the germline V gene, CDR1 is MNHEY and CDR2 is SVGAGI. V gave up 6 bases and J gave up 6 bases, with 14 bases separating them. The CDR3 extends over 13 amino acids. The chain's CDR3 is CASSRTGIHGYTF. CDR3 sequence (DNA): TGTGCCAGCAGCCGAACAGGGATCCATGGCTACACCTTC.

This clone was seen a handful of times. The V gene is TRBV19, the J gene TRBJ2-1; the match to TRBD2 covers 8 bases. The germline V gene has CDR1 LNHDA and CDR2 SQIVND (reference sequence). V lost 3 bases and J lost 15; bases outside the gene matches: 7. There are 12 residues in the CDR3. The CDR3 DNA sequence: TGTGCCAGTAGTATTTCGGGGGGGGAACGGTTCTTC. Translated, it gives CASSISGGERFF.

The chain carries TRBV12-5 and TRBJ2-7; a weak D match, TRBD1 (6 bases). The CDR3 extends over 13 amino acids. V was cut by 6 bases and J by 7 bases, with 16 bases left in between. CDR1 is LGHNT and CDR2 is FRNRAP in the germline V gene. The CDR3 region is CASGTGSGTEQYF. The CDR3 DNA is TGTGCTAGTGGGACAGGATCCGGTACGGAGCAGTACTTC.

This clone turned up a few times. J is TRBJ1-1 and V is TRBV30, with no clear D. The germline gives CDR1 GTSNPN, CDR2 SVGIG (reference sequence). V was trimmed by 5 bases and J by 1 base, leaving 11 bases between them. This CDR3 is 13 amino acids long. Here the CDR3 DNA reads TGTGCCTGGGAGGGTGGATGGAACACTGAAGCTTTCTTT. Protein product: CAWEGGWNTEAFF. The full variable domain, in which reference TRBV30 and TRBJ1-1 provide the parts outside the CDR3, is SQTIHQWPATLVQPVGSPLSLECTVEGTSNPNLYWYRQAAGRGLQLLFYSVGIGQISSEVPQNLSASRPQDRQFILSSKKLLLSDSGFYLCAWEGGWNTEAFFGQGTRLTVV.

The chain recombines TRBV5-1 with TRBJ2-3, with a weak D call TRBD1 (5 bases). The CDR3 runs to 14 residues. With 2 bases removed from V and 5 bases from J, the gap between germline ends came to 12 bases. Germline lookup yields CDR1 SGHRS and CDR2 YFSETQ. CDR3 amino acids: CASSLQEGGDTQYF. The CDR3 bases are TGCGCCAGCAGCTTACAGGAAGGTGGAGATACGCAGTATTTT. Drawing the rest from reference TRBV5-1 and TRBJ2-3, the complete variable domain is KAGVTQTPRYLIKTRGQQVTLSCSPISGHRSVSWYQQTPGQGLQFLFEYFSETQRNKGNFPGRFSGRQFSNSRSEMNVSTLELGDSALYLCASSLQEGGDTQYFGPGTRLTVL.

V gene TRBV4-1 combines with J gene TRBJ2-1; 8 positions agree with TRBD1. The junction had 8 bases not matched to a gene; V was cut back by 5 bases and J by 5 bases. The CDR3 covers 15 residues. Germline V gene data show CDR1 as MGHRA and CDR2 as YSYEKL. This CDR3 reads CASSTRTGRDNEQFF. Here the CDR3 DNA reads TGCGCCAGCAGCACCCGGACAGGGCGGGACAATGAGCAGTTCTTC.

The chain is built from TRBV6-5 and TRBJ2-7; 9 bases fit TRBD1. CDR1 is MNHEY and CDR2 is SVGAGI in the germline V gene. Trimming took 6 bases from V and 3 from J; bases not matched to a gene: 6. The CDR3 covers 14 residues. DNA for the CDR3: TGTGCCAGCAGCTTACAGGGGGCAGTCTACGAGCAGTACTTC. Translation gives CASSLQGAVYEQYF.

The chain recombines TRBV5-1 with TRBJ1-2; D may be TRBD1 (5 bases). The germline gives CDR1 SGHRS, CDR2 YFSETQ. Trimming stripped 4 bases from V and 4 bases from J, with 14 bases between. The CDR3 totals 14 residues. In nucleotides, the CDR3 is TGCGCCAGCAGCATACAGGTAGAGACCTATGGCTACACCTTC. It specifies CASSIQVETYGYTF.

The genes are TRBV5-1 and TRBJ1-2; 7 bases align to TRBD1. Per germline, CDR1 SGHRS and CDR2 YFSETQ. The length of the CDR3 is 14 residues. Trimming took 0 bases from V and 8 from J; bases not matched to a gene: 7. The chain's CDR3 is CASSLDEGAKGYTF. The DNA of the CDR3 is TGCGCCAGCAGCTTGGATGAGGGGGCGAAGGGCTACACCTTC.

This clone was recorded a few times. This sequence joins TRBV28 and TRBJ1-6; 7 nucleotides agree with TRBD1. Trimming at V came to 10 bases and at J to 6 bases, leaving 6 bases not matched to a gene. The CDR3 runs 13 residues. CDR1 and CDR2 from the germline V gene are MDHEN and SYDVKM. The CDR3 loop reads CATYRGFNSPLHF. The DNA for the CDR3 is TGTGCCACGTACAGGGGATTTAATTCACCCCTCCACTTT.

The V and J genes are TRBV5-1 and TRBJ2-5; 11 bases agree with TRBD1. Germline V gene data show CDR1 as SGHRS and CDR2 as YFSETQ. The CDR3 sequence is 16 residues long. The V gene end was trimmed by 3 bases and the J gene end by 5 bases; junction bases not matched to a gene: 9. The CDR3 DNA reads TGCGCCAGCAGCTCAACCGGACAGGGGGCGATGGAGACCCAGTACTTC. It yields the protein CASSSTGQGAMETQYF. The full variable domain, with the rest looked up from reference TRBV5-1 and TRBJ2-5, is KAGVTQTPRYLIKTRGQQVTLSCSPISGHRSVSWYQQTPGQGLQFLFEYFSETQRNKGNFPGRFSGRQFSNSRSEMNVSTLELGDSALYLCASSSTGQGAMETQYFGPGTRLLVL.

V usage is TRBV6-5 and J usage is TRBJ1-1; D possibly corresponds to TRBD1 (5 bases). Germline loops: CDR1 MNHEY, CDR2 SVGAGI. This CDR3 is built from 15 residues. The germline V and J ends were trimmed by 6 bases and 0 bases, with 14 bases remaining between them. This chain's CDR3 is CASRRHTGMNTEAFF. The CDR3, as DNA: TGTGCCAGCAGGCGCCATACAGGCATGAACACTGAAGCTTTCTTT.